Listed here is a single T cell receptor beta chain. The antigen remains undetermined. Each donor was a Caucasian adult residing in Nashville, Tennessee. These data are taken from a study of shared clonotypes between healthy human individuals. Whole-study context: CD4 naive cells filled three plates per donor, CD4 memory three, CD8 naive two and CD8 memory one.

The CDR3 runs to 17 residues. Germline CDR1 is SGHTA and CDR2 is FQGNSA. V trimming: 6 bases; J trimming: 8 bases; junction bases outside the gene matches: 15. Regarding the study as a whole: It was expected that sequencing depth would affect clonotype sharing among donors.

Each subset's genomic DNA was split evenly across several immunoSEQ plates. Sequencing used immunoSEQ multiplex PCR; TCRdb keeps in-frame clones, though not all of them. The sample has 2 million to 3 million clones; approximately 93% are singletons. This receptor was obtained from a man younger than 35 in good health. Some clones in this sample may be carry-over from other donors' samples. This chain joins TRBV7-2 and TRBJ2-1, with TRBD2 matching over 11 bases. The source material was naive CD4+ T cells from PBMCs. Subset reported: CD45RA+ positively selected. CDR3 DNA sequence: TGTGCCAGCAGACCCCGTCGGGTGACTAGCGGGACATATGAGCAGTTCTTC. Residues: CASRPRRVTSGTYEQFF. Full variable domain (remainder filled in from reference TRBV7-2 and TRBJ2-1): GAGVSQSPSNKVTEKGKDVELRCDPISGHTALYWYRQSLGQGLEFLIYFQGNSAPDKSGLPSDRFSAERTGGSVSTLTIQRTQQEDSAVYLCASRPRRVTSGTYEQFFGPGTRLTVL.